This TCR beta chain was recovered during a study of blood T cell repertoires in COVID-19. Study context: The analysed material was cDNA or gDNA that came from T cells, B-cell-depleted T cells, or PBMCs.

CDR1 and CDR2 (germline): SSHAT, FNYEAQ (reference sequence). The V end lost 1 base, the J end lost 4 bases, and 21 bases lay between the germline ends. This CDR3 is built from 18 residues. Per the original data handling: Amplified reference gene primers provided the basis for estimating nucleated cell counts. Assay used: immunoSEQ multiplex PCR; TCRdb lists only in-frame clones, some missing. V and J calls and clone size follow that table, whereas D and trimming were derived from the DNA. The sample has around 700,000 clones; more than 80% are singletons. Sequencing was carried out using peripheral blood. The source is a woman under 30 with acute or convalescent COVID-19. The chain recombines TRBV7-7 with TRBJ2-3, with a tentative D call TRBD1 (6 bases). CDR3 protein: CASSLGPLGAEHADTQYF. The CDR3, as DNA: TGTGCCAGCAGCTTAGGCCCCCTGGGGGCAGAGCACGCAGATACGCAGTATTTT. Using reference TRBV7-7 and TRBJ2-3 for the parts outside the CDR3, the full variable domain is GAGVSQSPRYKVTKRGQDVTLRCDPISSHATLYWYQQALGQGPEFLTYFNYEAQPDKSGLPSDRFSAERPEGSISTLTIQRTEQRDSAMYRCASSLGPLGAEHADTQYFGPGTRLTVL.